This TCR beta chain was obtained from a study of blood T cell repertoires in COVID-19. Some clones are missing from TCRdb's copy, which holds only in-frame ones; the method was immunoSEQ multiplex PCR. The data show some 320,000 clones, around 90% seen once. The CDR3 loop spans 14 amino acids. Trimming took off 6 bases at V and 0 bases at J, with 12 bases between the two ends. Germline CDR1 KGHSH, CDR2 LQKENI. The clonotype originates from a man between 60 and 75 years old who had recovered from COVID-19. The sample comprised PBMCs or T cells enriched from blood (not recorded which). The V call is TRBV18, the J call TRBJ2-7; possible D gene TRBD2, 6 bases. This CDR3 is CASSPRGDSYEQYF. The CDR3 DNA follows: TGTGCCAGCTCCCCCCGCGGGGACTCCTACGAGCAGTACTTC. Full variable domain (remainder filled in from reference TRBV18 and TRBJ2-7): NAGVMQNPRHLVRRRGQEARLRCSPMKGHSHVYWYRQLPEEGLKFMVYLQKENIIDESGMPKERFSAEFPKEGPSILRIQQVVRGDSAAYFCASSPRGDSYEQYFGPGTRLTVT.